This T cell receptor beta chain was captured by sequencing in a study of T cells in Graves' hyperthyroidism and ophthalmopathy. In its sample, this clonotype was seen many times. The TCR beta CDR3 regions underwent amplification using RNA transcripts as the source. Researchers ran a first-round RT-PCR on the TCR CDR3 using the HTBI primer set. TCRdb itself ran the multiplex PCR reads through MiXCR, one entry per CDR3 protein. The sample lists about 400,000 distinct CDR3 sequences; around 13% were seen once. Germline V gene lookup returns CDR1 SGHTA and CDR2 FQGNSA. This CDR3 contains 15 residues. The V end was cut by 2 bases, the J end by 4 bases, with 14 bases between.

This receptor was taken from a woman aged 25 to 39 with Graves' ophthalmopathy. Sequenced input: blood. The V and J genes are TRBV7-2 and TRBJ2-5, with D maybe TRBD2 (6 bases). CDR3 loop: CASSLTTDYRETQYF. CDR3 sequence (DNA): TGTGCCAGCAGCTTAACCACGGACTATCGAGAGACCCAGTACTTC. Drawing the rest from reference TRBV7-2 and TRBJ2-5, the complete variable domain is GAGVSQSPSNKVTEKGKDVELRCDPISGHTALYWYRQSLGQGLEFLIYFQGNSAPDKSGLPSDRFSAERTGGSVSTLTIQRTQQEDSAVYLCASSLTTDYRETQYFGPGTRLLVL.